Described below is a single T cell receptor (beta chain) sequence and its context. Its antigen is not known. These data come from a study of monozygotic twins with inflammatory bowel disease. CDR3 length: 15 amino acids. The germline gives CDR1 MNHEY, CDR2 SVGAGI. UMIs incorporating a 6-nucleotide sample barcode were appended by means of template switching. TCRdb reprocessed the 5' RACE reads, keeping one entry per CDR3 protein, no DNA. This table holds around 140,000 distinct CDR3 sequences. General study points: Fewer shared clonotypes with others were found in IBD patients than in healthy twins, especially with disease activity. TCRbeta inverse Simpson diversity was decreased in IBD patients versus healthy co-twins. There were differing immunosuppressive treatments, which may have added variability to patient repertoires.

The clonotype comes from a human donor with ulcerative colitis or Crohn's disease, or a healthy co-twin of an affected twin (not recorded which). The chain employs TRBV6-5 and TRBJ2-5; TCRdb lists TRBD2, though no DNA is available to test this call. Sequenced sample: blood. The chain's CDR3 is CASSYSIAGEQTQYF.